This T cell receptor beta chain originates from a study of cytomegalovirus exposure and HLA in healthy donors. Regarding the study as a whole: It was 150 to 200 TCR beta chains that were listed as cytomegalovirus-associated.

The repertoire was sequenced with immunoSEQ multiplex PCR; TCRdb's copy has only in-frame clones and lacks some. The sample lists about 300,000 clones, more than 75% occurring once. The donors were members of the roughly 120-subject validation cohort (separate from the approximately 670-subject first cohort). Deletions cut 5 bases from V and 1 base from J, with 9 bases between. There are 13 residues in the CDR3. Germline V lookup: CDR1 SQVTM, CDR2 ANQGSEA. Of note for this clone: What it binds is not known.

The chain carries TRBV29-1 and TRBJ2-1; maybe TRBD1 (5 bases). The sample consisted of PBMCs. This TCR was sampled from a woman aged 18-29 years in good health and CMV-seronegative. CDR3 DNA sequence: TGCAGCGTTTTGCAGGGTTCCTACAATGAGCAGTTCTTC. Translating it yields CSVLQGSYNEQFF.